This T cell receptor beta chain was sequenced in a study of blood T cells in healthy people across ages. Study-wide findings and caveats: Unknown CMV status may confound age-related changes in expanded clones.

Combining a sample-barcoded 5' primer with a J-beta primer mix, a second PCR ran for roughly 7 to 11 cycles. TCRdb re-called the 5' RACE reads with MiXCR, one entry per CDR3 protein. Of 1.8 million or so distinct CDR3 sequences in the sample, around 42% were seen once. This clonotype occurred a few times. Its antigen is still unknown. This CDR3 contains 14 residues. Between the trimmed V and J ends, which lost 4 bases and 2 bases, there was a span of 11 bases. Per the germline V gene, CDR1 is LGHNA and CDR2 is YNFKEQ. This sequence originates from a human donor in good health. The material sequenced was blood. V gene TRBV4-2 combines with J gene TRBJ1-2, with no clear D. CDR3 region: CASSRGIANYGYTF. CDR3 nucleotide sequence: TGTGCCAGCAGCCGAGGGATAGCGAACTATGGCTACACCTTC.